This T cell receptor beta chain was documented in a study of memory B cells and T cells in multiple sclerosis (dated by TCRdb to 2017 to 2018). About the investigation overall: TCR beta repertoires of autoproliferating peripheral T cells were compared with the TCR beta repertoires of brain lesion-infiltrating T cells in multiple sclerosis patients. TCR sequencing involved a couple of multiple sclerosis patients from whom brain lesions at autopsy or brain-infiltrating cells from biopsy were available.

About this clone itself: The antigen it recognizes is unknown. Base qualities were left out, and no much larger clone turns up one base away.

Broad study findings and their caveats: Because clone-set sizes varied across compartments, the counts of shared clonotypes were affected, making normalization necessary.

Genomic DNA was extracted, and the immunoSEQ Platform was used to amplify TCRbeta CDR3 regions from that DNA. Multiplex PCR, high-throughput sequencing and a vendor bioinformatics pipeline were combined in the immunoSEQ assay. On the authors' methods: Non-productive sequences and CDR3s shorter than 4 amino acids were excluded, and clonotype frequencies were recalculated for each sample. In immunoSEQ Analyzer 2.0, a clonotype counted as shared when the CDR3 amino acid, V gene and J gene sequences were identical. Repertoire overlap was normalized by dividing shared clonotype counts by the product of both clone-set sizes, with the result scaled by 1000 into arbitrary units. This immuneACCESS table, as held by TCRdb, lists in-frame sequences with V and J called but not all clones. Of the missing ones, under half trace to an unresolved V gene in checked studies; the others have no known cause. That table supplies the V and J calls and clone size; D and trimming were determined from the DNA. A total of roughly 14,000 clones appear in this sample, 60% to 80% of them only once. The ten top clones hold around 2.3% of the sample.

PBMCs were isolated by Ficoll density gradient centrifugation and cryopreserved before use. The TCR sequence derives from a human donor with multiple sclerosis. Sequencing was done on a sample of memory (CD45RO+) CD4+ T cells from blood. Interpreted using the paper, the cell subset or site label stands for: CD45RO+ memory T cells sorted from peripheral blood.

The sequenced DNA is TGCGCCAGCAGCCGAGGGACAGGGGTTGAGAACACTGAAGCTTTCTTT. Translated, it reads CASSRGTGVENTEAFF. The chain is assembled from TRBV4-1 and TRBJ1-1; the central 10 bases match TRBD1. V is cut back by 4 bases and J by 1 base, with 6 bases in the junction unmatched. Spanning cysteine to phenylalanine, the CDR3 consists of 16 amino acids. The entry retains the CDR3 DNA only, 48 bases that are in frame from base 1. Sequences MGHRA (CDR1) and YSYEKL (CDR2) are obtained from the germline V gene.